What follows are 10 T cell receptor beta chains derived from one specimen sequenced in a study of blood T cell repertoires in COVID-19 (TCRdb year 2020). Libraries were built with the immunoSEQ multiplex PCR assay. In TCRdb, the immuneACCESS table is reduced to in-frame sequences with V and J assigned. These tables do not hold every clone; where another copy was compared, an unresolved V gene accounts for under half, and the others remain unexplained. Present in this sample are around 140,000 clones, 88% of which were seen just once. The top ten clones comprise approximately 1.8% of the sample. The source material was peripheral blood. The receptors here all came from a man aged 70-80 years with acute or convalescent COVID-19.

The V and J genes are TRBV5-1 and TRBJ2-1; 7 bases line up with TRBD1. CDR3 size: 15 residues. Looked up from germline, CDR1 is SGHRS and CDR2 is YFSETQ. The V and J ends lost 2 bases and 4 bases, in that order; junction bases with no gene match: 6. As DNA, the CDR3 is TGCGCCAGCAGCTTTACCGGGACAGATTACAATGAGCAGTTCTTC. Protein: CASSFTGTDYNEQFF.

The chain uses TRBV12-3 or TRBV12-4 and TRBJ2-7; D unclear. The CDR3 runs 13 residues. V shed 6 bases and J shed 3 bases, with 12 bases lying between them. CDR3 sequence reads: CASSLQEFYEQYF. CDR3 coding DNA: TGTGCCAGCAGCCTCCAGGAATTCTACGAGCAGTACTTC.

The chain's CDR3 is CATSDSRQGGGTGELFF. The CDR3 nucleotides are TGTGCCACCAGTGACTCTCGACAGGGCGGCGGCACCGGGGAGCTGTTTTTT. V and J are TRBV24-1 and TRBJ2-2; 7 bases fit TRBD1. Losses at the gene ends were 4 bases for V and 4 bases for J; bases not matched to a gene: 11. The CDR3 extends over 17 amino acids. Per germline, CDR1 KGHDR and CDR2 SFDVKD.

Note on this clone: Other DNA sequences in the same sample also yield this CDR3. The chain has TRBV5-1 and TRBJ2-2, with D unresolved. The germline CDR1 and CDR2 sequences are SGHRS and YFSETQ. The length of the CDR3 is 15 residues. With 3 bases removed from V and 1 base from J, the gap between germline ends came to 10 bases. The CDR3 nucleotides are TGCGCCAGCAGCTCCCTCTCGGGGAACACCGGGGAGCTGTTTTTT. Its protein product is CASSSLSGNTGELFF.

The V gene is TRBV7-8, the J gene TRBJ2-3; 7 bases line up with TRBD2. The CDR3 covers 15 residues. The V and J ends lost 5 bases and 3 bases, in that order; junction bases with no gene match: 8. Germline CDR1 reads SGHVS; CDR2 reads FQNEAQ. The CDR3 DNA reads TGTGCCAGCAGCCCAAGGAGGGGAGGGACAGATACGCAGTATTTT. This sequence encodes CASSPRRGGTDTQYF.

This clone was observed a handful of times. The chain employs TRBV11-2 and TRBJ1-4; TRBD1 is a possible D gene (5 bases). CDR3 size: 19 residues. The V and J ends lost 1 base and 10 bases respectively, with 28 bases between them. Germline V lookup: CDR1 SGHAT, CDR2 FQNNGV. The CDR3 sequence: CASSLALLGGRMRSGKLFF. In DNA form, the CDR3 reads TGTGCCAGCAGCTTAGCCCTCCTGGGGGGACGGATGCGTAGTGGAAAACTGTTTTTT.

The chain links TRBV5-6 to TRBJ1-2; perhaps TRBD1 as D (6 bases). V lost 5 bases and J lost 8, with 16 bases in between. The CDR3 spans 13 residues. Per germline, CDR1 SGHDT and CDR2 YYEEEE. The CDR3 nucleotides read TGTGCCAGCAGGCTGGGCCAGGGGCGAGGCTACACCTTC. Translating gives CASRLGQGRGYTF.

This chain joins TRBV19 and TRBJ2-7, with 7 nucleotides matching TRBD2. The germline V gene encodes CDR1 LNHDA and CDR2 SQIVND (reference sequence). V lost 2 bases and J lost 0; bases outside the gene matches: 10. There are 17 residues in the CDR3. CDR3 sequence (DNA): TGTGCCAGTAGTATAACTATGTCAAGGACTAGCTCCTACGAGCAGTACTTC. It translates to CASSITMSRTSSYEQYF.

The gene calls are TRBV5-1 and TRBJ2-5, with D perhaps matching TRBD1 (8 bases). The V gene's germline CDR1 is SGHRS and CDR2 YFSETQ. The CDR3 covers 16 residues. The V end lost 4 bases, the J end lost 4 bases, and 20 bases lay between the germline ends. The CDR3 sequence: CASSPTITGGGETQYF. CDR3 in DNA: TGCGCCAGCAGCCCAACCATAACAGGGGGGGGAGAGACCCAGTACTTC.

The chain couples TRBV5-1 to TRBJ2-1; 8 bases map to TRBD2. Germline lookup yields CDR1 SGHRS and CDR2 YFSETQ. This CDR3 region has 16 residues. Germline trimming cut 4 bases from V and 0 bases from J; bases unmatched to any gene: 6. The CDR3 loop reads CASSRGLAGSYNEQFF. For the CDR3, the DNA is TGCGCCAGCAGCCGTGGGCTAGCGGGCTCCTACAATGAGCAGTTCTTC.